This T cell receptor (beta chain) was identified in a study of shared clonotypes between healthy human individuals. Study findings and constraints: It was observed that about 5% of naive CD4 clonotypes were shared across several donors. There were few donors, and this limited the genetic and exposure-history diversity represented.

Selected positively for CCR7 and CD45RO-negative, naive CD8 cells excluded terminally differentiated effector memory CD45RA+ cells. Regarding this clone: Its specificity is not known.

Clones were read by immunoSEQ multiplex PCR, and TCRdb kept only the in-frame ones, dropping some. The table lists about 2 million clones, just under 95% of them singletons. The sequenced material came from naive CD8+ T cells sorted from blood. This TCR came from a man aged 18 to 30 in good health.

CDR3 in DNA: TGTGCCAGCAGTGTGATGTCGCCTCAGCCCCAGCATTTT. Its protein is CASSVMSPQPQHF. This chain links TRBV6-1 with TRBJ1-5; D ambiguous. Germline CDR1 MNHNS, CDR2 SASEGT. The CDR3 runs 13 residues. Trimming pared 4 bases from V and 6 bases from J, leaving 10 bases between.